This T cell receptor beta chain stems from a study of blood T cells in healthy people across ages (dated by TCRdb to the mid-2010s). Background on the whole study: Template switching captured roughly one uniquely barcoded TCR beta cDNA molecule per two T cells in model experiments. The study measured age-related changes in TCR beta repertoire diversity using deep sequencing normalized with unique cDNA molecular identifiers. Donors were grouped into four age groups: young (average approximately 15 years), middle-aged (around 39), aged (about 59) and long-lived (approximately 81). To avoid experimental bias, donors of different ages were spread randomly across the sequencing lanes. Using the same blood draw, the study looked at two additional independent replicas of 1 million unique cDNA reads for two donors, one aged 18 to 30 and the other aged 80 or older.

Notes on this clonotype: Its binding antigen is unknown. The input lacks base qualities; no much larger clone sits a single base away.

Here is what the overall study found, with its caveats: As age increased, observed TCR beta diversity per million T cells dropped in a roughly linear way, and a significant reduction was already evident by age roughly 36. The long-lived group showed more naive CD4+ T cells, fewer expanded clones and increased TCR diversity than the aged group, suggesting age selection. Since profiling was done on bulk unsorted PBMCs, naive and antigen-experienced compartments could not be conclusively compared. A strong correlation was found between observed TCR beta diversity and the percentage of naive T cells measured by flow cytometry. Because donor CMV infection status was unknown, age-related changes in expanded clonotypes were potentially confounded. Estimates of total diversity from one million sequenced T cells were regarded as lower bounds and underestimates.

The donors were roughly 40 Caucasian individuals from Russia, aged about 6 to 100 years, who were systemically healthy. Each donor gave about 9.7 milliliters of peripheral blood, drawn into EDTA-treated Vacutainer tubes. PBMCs were isolated by Ficoll-Paque density-gradient centrifugation, with at least 6.5 million obtained per sample. Total RNA was extracted from PBMCs with Trizol reagent, with at least 6 micrograms obtained per sample. For every donor, flow cytometry on a PBMC aliquot measured the percentage of naive CD45RAhigh/CD27high T cells. Library preparation used 5' RACE. Sequencing was carried out with an Illumina HiSeq 2500. A second about 7 to 12 cycle PCR used a sample-barcoded 5' primer and a J-beta primer mix. A unique molecular identifier was introduced onto each TCR beta cDNA molecule by a template-switch 5' adaptor carrying 12 random nucleotides. Each sample yielded at least 3 million CDR3-containing paired-end reads. All of the RNA was converted into first-strand cDNA using the Mint cDNA synthesis kit, with a TRBC-specific oligonucleotide serving as the primer. After uracil-DNA glycosylase treatment, a first 18-cycle PCR used universal primers M1SS and BC2_uni_R on all cDNA. Regarding the original processing steps: Normalization of each sample was performed by random selection of 1 million high-quality reads, each carrying a distinct molecular identifier. Instead of being binned into consensus sequences, reads that shared molecular identifiers were thrown out. CDR3 identification, clonotype clustering and error correction used MiTCR with a Q25 quality threshold and the strictest error-elimination algorithm. Lower-bound total TCR beta diversity was estimated with a nonparametric unseen species model using Euler transformation. The public reads were reanalyzed by TCRdb: fastp trimming at Q25, MiXCR alignment, in-frame beta chains only. Every distinct CDR3 protein forms one entry, paired with its most common genes and DNA. The authors' filters were not applied to this entry. Within this sample are approximately 800,000 distinct CDR3 sequences, with roughly 56% of them counted one time only. In total, the top ten clones hold around 24% of the sample.

This receptor was taken from a man aged 35-49 years in good health. Sequencing was carried out using blood.

The CDR3 is CASSDSYGGHYNEQFF. The DNA sequence is given as TGTGCCAGCAGTGACTCTTACGGCGGGCACTACAATGAGCAGTTCTTC. In this chain, TRBV6-4 is recombined with TRBJ2-1; the D segment could be TRBD2, given 5 matching bases. Spanning cysteine to phenylalanine, the CDR3 consists of 16 amino acids. The entry retains the CDR3 DNA only, 48 bases that are in frame from base 1. The germline V gene provides CDR1 MRHNA and CDR2 SNTAGT. V loses 0 bases of germline sequence and J loses 3 bases, and the interval between the two ends is 12 bases.